Listed here is a single TCR beta chain. This sample is part of a study of blood T cell repertoires in COVID-19. Study at large: The origin of the acute and convalescent COVID-19 samples was the United States, Italy and Spain. T cells, B-cell-depleted T cells, or PBMCs supplied cDNA or gDNA.

In the original analysis: Reference gene primer amplification in the assay estimated nucleated cell counts. Only in-frame clones appear in the TCRdb table, and some are missing; sequencing was by immunoSEQ multiplex PCR. That table gives V, J and clone size, and the DNA gave D and trimming. The repertoire holds over 300,000 clones, with 80% to 90% as singletons. CDR1 is SNHLY and CDR2 is FYNNEI in the germline V gene. The CDR3 extends over 17 amino acids. After removal of 7 bases from V and 4 bases from J, the junction contained 15 bases not matched to a gene. The sequenced material came from peripheral blood. This clonotype was sampled from a woman between 45 and 65 years old with acute or convalescent COVID-19. The chain joins TRBV2 to TRBJ1-1; 10 bases map to TRBD1. The CDR3 DNA is TGTGCCAGCACCGTTACCGGGACAGGGGTTTTTCGCACTGAAGCTTTCTTT. It codes for CASTVTGTGVFRTEAFF.